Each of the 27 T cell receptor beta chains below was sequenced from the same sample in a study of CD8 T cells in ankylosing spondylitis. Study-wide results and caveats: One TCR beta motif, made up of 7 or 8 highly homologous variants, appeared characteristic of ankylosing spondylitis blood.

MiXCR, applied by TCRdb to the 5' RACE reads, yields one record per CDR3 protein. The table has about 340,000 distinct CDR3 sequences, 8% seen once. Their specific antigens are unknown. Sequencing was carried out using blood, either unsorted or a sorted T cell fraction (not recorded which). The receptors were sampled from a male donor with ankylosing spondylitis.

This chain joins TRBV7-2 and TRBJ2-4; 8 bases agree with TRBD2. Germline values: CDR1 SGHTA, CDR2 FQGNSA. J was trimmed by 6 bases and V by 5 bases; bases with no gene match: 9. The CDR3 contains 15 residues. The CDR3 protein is CASSSSGTAINIQYF. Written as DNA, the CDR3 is TGTGCCAGCAGCAGTAGCGGGACCGCAATAAACATTCAGTACTTC.

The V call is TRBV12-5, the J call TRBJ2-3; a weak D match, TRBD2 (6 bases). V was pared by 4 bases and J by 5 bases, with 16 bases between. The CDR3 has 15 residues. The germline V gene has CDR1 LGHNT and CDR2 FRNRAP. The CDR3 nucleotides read TGTGCTAGTGGTTCCCGTTTTTTGCGGGAAGATACGCAGTATTTT. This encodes CASGSRFLREDTQYF.

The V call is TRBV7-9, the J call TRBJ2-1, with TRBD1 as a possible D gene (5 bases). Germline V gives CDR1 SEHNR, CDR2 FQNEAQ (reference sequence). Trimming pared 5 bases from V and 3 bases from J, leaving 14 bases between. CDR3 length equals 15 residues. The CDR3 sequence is CASSPRDSLYNEQFF. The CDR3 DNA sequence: TGTGCCAGCAGCCCGAGAGACAGTCTCTACAATGAGCAGTTCTTC. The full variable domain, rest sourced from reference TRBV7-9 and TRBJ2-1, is DTGVSQNPRHKITKRGQNVTFRCDPISEHNRLYWYRQTLGQGPEFLTYFQNEAQLEKSRLLSDRFSAERPKGSFSTLEIQRTEQGDSAMYLCASSPRDSLYNEQFFGPGTRLTVL.

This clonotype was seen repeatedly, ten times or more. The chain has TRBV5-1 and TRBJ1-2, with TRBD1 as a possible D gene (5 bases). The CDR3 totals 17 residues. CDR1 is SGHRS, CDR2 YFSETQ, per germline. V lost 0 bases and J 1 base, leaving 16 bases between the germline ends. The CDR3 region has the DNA TGCGCCAGCAGCTTGGCGGCAGGGTCCGCGGATAACTATGGCTACACCTTC. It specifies CASSLAAGSADNYGYTF.

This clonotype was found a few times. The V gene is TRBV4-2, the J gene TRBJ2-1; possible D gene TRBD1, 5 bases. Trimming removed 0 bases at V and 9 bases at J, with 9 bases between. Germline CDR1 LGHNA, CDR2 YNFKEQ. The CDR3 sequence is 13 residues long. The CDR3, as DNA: TGTGCCAGCAGCCAAGAGGGGCGAGGTGAGCAGTTCTTC. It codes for CASSQEGRGEQFF.

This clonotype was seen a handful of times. CDR3 coding DNA: TGCGCCAGCAGCCCCCTTAGGGGAGTGTCGTCCTACAATGAGCAGTTCTTC. Its protein is CASSPLRGVSSYNEQFF. The rearrangement joins TRBV5-1 to TRBJ2-1; D assignment may be TRBD1 or TRBD2 (5 bases each). The CDR3 sequence is 17 residues long. The germline V gene has CDR1 SGHRS and CDR2 YFSETQ. Trimming stripped 4 bases from V and 1 base from J, with 18 bases between.

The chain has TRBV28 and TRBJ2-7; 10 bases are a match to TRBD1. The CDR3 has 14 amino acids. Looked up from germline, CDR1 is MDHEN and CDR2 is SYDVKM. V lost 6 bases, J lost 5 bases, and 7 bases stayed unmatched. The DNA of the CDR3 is TGTGCCAGCAGCTTCGACAGGGGGCTCGACGAGCAGTACTTC. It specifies CASSFDRGLDEQYF.

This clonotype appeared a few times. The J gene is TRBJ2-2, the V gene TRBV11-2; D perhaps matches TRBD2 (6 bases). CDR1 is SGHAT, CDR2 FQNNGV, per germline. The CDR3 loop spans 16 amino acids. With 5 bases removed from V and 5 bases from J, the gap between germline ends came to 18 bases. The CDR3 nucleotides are TGTGCCAGCAGCATAAACCTAGCGCCGGGGACCGGGGAGCTGTTTTTT. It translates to CASSINLAPGTGELFF.

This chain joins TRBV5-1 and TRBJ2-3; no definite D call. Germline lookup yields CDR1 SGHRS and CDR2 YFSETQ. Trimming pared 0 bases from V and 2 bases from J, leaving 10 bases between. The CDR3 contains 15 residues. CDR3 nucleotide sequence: TGCGCCAGCAGCTTGGACAACCCGGCCACAGATACGCAGTATTTT. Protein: CASSLDNPATDTQYF.

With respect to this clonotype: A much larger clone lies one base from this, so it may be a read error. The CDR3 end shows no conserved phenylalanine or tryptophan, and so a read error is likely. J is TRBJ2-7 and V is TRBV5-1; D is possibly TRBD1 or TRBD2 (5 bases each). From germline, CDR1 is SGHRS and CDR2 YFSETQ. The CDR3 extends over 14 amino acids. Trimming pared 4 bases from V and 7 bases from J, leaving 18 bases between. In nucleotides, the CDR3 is TGCGCCAGCAGCCCCGGGACCATCAGTGGGGAGCAGTACTTA. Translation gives CASSPGTISGEQYL.

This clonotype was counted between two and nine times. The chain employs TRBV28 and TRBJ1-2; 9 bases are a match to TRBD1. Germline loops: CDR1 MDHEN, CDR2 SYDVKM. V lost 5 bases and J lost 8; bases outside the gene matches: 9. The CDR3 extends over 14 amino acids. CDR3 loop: CASSGDRELRGYTF. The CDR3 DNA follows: TGTGCCAGCAGTGGGGACAGGGAGCTTAGGGGCTACACCTTC.

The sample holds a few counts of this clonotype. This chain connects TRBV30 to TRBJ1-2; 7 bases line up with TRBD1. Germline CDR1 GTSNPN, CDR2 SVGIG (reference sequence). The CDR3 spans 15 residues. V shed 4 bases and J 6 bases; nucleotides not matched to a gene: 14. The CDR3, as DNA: TGTGCCTGGATCCCCTACCGAACAGGGGCGGATGGCTACACCTTC. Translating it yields CAWIPYRTGADGYTF.

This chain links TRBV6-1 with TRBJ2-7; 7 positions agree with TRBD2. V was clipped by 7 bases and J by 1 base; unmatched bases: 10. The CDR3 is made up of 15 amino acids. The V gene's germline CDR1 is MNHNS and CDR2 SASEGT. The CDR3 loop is CASTPGLAVSYEQYF. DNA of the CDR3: TGTGCCAGCACCCCGGGGCTAGCGGTATCCTACGAGCAGTACTTC.

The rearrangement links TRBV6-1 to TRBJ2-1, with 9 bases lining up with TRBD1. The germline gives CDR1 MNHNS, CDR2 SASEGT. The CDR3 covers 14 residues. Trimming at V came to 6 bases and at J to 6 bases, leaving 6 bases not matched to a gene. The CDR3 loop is CASRRDRDPNEQFF. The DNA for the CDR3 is TGTGCCAGCAGGCGGGACAGGGACCCCAATGAGCAGTTCTTC.

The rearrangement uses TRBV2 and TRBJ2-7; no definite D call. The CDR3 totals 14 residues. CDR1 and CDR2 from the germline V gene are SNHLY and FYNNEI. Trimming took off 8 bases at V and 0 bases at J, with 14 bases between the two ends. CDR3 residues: CASWLGSGSYEQYF. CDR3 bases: TGTGCCAGCTGGCTGGGATCAGGCTCCTACGAGCAGTACTTC.

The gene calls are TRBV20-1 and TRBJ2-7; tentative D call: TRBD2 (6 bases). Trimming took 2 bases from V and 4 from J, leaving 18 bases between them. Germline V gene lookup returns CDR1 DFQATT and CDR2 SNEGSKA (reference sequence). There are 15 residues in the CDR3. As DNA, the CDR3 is TGCAGTGCTAGAACGACCCGGGCCGCGGGGTACGAGCAGTACTTC. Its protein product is CSARTTRAAGYEQYF.

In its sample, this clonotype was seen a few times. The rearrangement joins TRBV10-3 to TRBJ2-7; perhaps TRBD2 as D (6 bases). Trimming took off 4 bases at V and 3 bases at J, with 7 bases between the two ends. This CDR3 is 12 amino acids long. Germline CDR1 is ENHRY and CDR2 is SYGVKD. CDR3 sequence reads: CAISGGNYEQYF. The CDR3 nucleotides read TGTGCCATCAGTGGCGGGAACTACGAGCAGTACTTC.

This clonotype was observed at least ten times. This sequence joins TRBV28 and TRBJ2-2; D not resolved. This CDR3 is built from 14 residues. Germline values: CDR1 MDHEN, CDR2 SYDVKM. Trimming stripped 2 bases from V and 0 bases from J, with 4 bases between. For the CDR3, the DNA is TGTGCCAGCAGTTTACTAGCGAACACCGGGGAGCTGTTTTTT. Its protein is CASSLLANTGELFF.

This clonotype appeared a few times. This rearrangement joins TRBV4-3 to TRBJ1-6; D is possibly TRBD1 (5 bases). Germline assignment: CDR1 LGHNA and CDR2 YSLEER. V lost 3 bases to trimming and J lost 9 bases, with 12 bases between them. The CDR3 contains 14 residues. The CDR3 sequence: CASSQGQASSPLHF. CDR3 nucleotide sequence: TGCGCCAGCAGCCAGGGGCAAGCTAGTTCACCCCTCCACTTT.

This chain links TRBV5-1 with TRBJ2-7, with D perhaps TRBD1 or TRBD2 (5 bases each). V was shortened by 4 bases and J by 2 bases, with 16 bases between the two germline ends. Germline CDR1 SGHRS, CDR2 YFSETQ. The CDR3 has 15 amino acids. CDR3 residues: CASSDGTPTPYEQYF. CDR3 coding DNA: TGCGCCAGCAGCGACGGGACCCCAACCCCCTACGAGCAGTACTTC.

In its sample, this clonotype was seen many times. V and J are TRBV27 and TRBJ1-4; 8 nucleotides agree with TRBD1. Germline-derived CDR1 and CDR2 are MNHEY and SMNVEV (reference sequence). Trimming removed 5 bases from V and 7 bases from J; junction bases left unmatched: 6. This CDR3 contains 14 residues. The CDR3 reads CASSKTGEGEKLFF. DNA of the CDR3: TGTGCCAGCAGTAAGACAGGGGAAGGTGAAAAACTGTTTTTT.

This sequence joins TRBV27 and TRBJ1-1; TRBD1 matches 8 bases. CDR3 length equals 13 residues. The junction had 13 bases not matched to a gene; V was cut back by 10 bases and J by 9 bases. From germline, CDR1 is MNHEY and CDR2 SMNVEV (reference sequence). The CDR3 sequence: CAIGLPGQVQAFF. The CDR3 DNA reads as TGTGCCATAGGACTTCCGGGACAGGTGCAAGCTTTCTTT.

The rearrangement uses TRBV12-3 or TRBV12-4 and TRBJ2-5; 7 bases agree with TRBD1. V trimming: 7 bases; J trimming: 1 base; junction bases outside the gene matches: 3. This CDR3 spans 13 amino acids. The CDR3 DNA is TGTGCCAGCATGACAGGGACCCAAGAGACCCAGTACTTC. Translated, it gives CASMTGTQETQYF.

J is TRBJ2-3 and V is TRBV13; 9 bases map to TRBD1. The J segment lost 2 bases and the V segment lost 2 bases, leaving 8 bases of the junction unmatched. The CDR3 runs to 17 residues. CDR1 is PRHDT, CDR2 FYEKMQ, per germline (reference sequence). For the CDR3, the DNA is TGTGCCAGCAGCTTAAGGCCGCGGACAGGGGTCACAGATACGCAGTATTTT. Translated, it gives CASSLRPRTGVTDTQYF.

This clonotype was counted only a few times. This CDR3 is CASSRSGRAGNTGELFF. The CDR3 region has the DNA TGTGCCAGCAGTCGTAGCGGGAGGGCCGGGAACACCGGGGAGCTGTTTTTT. The J gene is TRBJ2-2, the V gene TRBV6-1; TRBD2 matches at 11 bases. Looked up from germline, CDR1 is MNHNS and CDR2 is SASEGT. J was trimmed by 1 base and V by 5 bases; bases with no gene match: 6. The CDR3 has 17 amino acids.

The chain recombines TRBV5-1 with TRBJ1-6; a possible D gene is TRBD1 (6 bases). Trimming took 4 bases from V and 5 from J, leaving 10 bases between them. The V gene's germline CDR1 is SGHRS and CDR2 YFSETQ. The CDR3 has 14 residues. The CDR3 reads CASSLNRDNSPLHF. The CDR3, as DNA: TGCGCCAGCAGCCTGAACAGGGATAATTCACCCCTCCACTTT. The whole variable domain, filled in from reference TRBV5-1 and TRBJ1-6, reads KAGVTQTPRYLIKTRGQQVTLSCSPISGHRSVSWYQQTPGQGLQFLFEYFSETQRNKGNFPGRFSGRQFSNSRSEMNVSTLELGDSALYLCASSLNRDNSPLHFGNGTRLTVT.

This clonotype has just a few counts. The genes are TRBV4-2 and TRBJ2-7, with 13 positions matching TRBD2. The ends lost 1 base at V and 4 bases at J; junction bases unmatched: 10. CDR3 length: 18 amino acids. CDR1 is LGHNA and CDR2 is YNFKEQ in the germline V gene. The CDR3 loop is CASSQGTSGSDGLYEQYF. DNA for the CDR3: TGTGCCAGCAGCCAAGGGACTAGCGGGAGCGATGGTCTTTACGAGCAGTACTTC.